The rows below give T cell receptor beta chains drawn from one sample of a study of T cells after yellow fever vaccination. TCRdb itself ran the 5' RACE reads through MiXCR, one entry per CDR3 protein. The table has more than 90,000 distinct CDR3 sequences, around 6.7% seen once; the top ten hold over 2.5%. This specimen consisted of CD4+ T cells sorted from PBMCs, obtained about 41 days after the first yellow fever vaccination. Source of these receptors: a man younger than 35 who received the YFV17D yellow fever vaccine. Each CDR3 is given with its conserved first and last residue. The D gene is left open where the match is weak. The size of a clone is reported for some rows only, either as once, few or many, or as a class for expanded clones.

many,-,TRBV2,TRBJ1-2,TGTGCCAGCAGTGAAAACAACTATGGCTACACCTTC,CASSENNYGYTF
few,-,TRBV12-3/TRBV12-4,TRBJ2-2,TGTGCCAGCAGTTTTGGCGGAGAATACACCGGGGAGCTGTTTTTT,CASSFGGEYTGELFF
-,-,TRBV4-2,TRBJ2-5,TGTGCCAGCAGCCAAGAATCTGCAGAGACCCAGTACTTC,CASSQESAETQYF
many,-,TRBV29-1,TRBJ2-3,TGCAGCGGGGGGAGGGGGAGCTTCACAGATACGCAGTATTTT,CSGGRGSFTDTQYF
many,-,TRBV6-2/TRBV6-3,TRBJ2-2,TGTGCCAGCAATCTACAGGGTTCAGGTGGGGAGCTGTTTTTT,CASNLQGSGGELFF
many,TRBD2,TRBV20-1,TRBJ2-7,TGCAGTGCAACAGACCGCGGGGGGGATTCCTACGAGCAGTACTTC,CSATDRGGDSYEQYF
many,-,TRBV5-6,TRBJ2-2,TGTGCCAGCAGCCGATTCAGTGCCGGGGAGCTGTTTTTT,CASSRFSAGELFF
few,-,TRBV19,TRBJ1-4,TGTGCCAGTAGTATATTTGCAACTAATGAAAAACTGTTTTTT,CASSIFATNEKLFF
-,TRBD2,TRBV12-3/TRBV12-4,TRBJ2-3,TGTGCCAGCAGTTTCGTAGCGGGGGACACGAATACGCAGTATTTT,CASSFVAGDTNTQYF
many,-,TRBV28,TRBJ1-4,TGTGCCAGCCTCGACTCGACCTTTTATGCAACTAATGAAAAACTGTTTTTT,CASLDSTFYATNEKLFF
many,TRBD2,TRBV13,TRBJ2-3,TGTGCCAGCAGCTTTAGCGGGGGGGCTGGAGATACGCAGTATTTT,CASSFSGGAGDTQYF
few,-,TRBV5-4,TRBJ2-1,TGTGCCAGTATCATTGGACCGGCCCACAATGAGCAGTTCTTC,CASIIGPAHNEQFF
-,TRBD2,TRBV6-5,TRBJ2-3,TGTGCCAGCAGGGGGCCGGGACTAGCGGGGGGGTTCGGGAATACGCAGTATTTT,CASRGPGLAGGFGNTQYF
many,-,TRBV5-1,TRBJ2-1,TGCGCCAGCAGCGCAACTAGCCGAAATGAGCAGTTCTTC,CASSATSRNEQFF
many,TRBD1,TRBV19,TRBJ2-3,TGTGCCAGTCGACAGGGGCCCTCAGATACGCAGTATTTT,CASRQGPSDTQYF
many,-,TRBV7-2,TRBJ2-4,TGTGCCAGCAGCTTAGCGGCGTCCCTCAAAAACATTCAGTACTTC,CASSLAASLKNIQYF
few,-,TRBV5-1,TRBJ2-7,TGCGCCAGCAGCTGGAGTACCGGGACCGAGCAGTACTTC,CASSWSTGTEQYF
many,-,TRBV19,TRBJ2-5,TGTGCCAGCCGGCGGGCCGACCAAGAGACCCAGTACTTC,CASRRADQETQYF
many,-,TRBV6-1,TRBJ2-1,TGTGCCACATTCGCCTGGGGGTCCTCCTACAATGAGCAGTTCTTC,CATFAWGSSYNEQFF
few,-,TRBV7-8,TRBJ1-1,TGTGCCAGCAGCTACCAGAGGGACACTGAAGCTTTCTTT,CASSYQRDTEAFF
many,-,TRBV5-1,TRBJ2-2,TGCGCCAGCAGCTCCGTGGGGGACGGGGAGCTGTTTTTT,CASSSVGDGELFF
-,TRBD1,TRBV13,TRBJ2-2,TGTGCCAGCACAGGCAGGGGGAAAGGCGGGGAGCTGTTTTTT,CASTGRGKGGELFF
-,-,TRBV20-1,TRBJ1-1,TGCAGTGCTAGAGTGCCCCAAAAAGGCACTGAAGCTTTCTTT,CSARVPQKGTEAFF
few,-,TRBV29-1,TRBJ2-1,TGCAGCGTTCATAAAAGCTCCTACAATGAGCAGTTCTTC,CSVHKSSYNEQFF
many,-,TRBV4-2,TRBJ2-5,TGTGCCAGCAGCCAAGTCCCTGGGCGGGGAGAGACCCAGTACTTC,CASSQVPGRGETQYF
many,-,TRBV3-1,TRBJ2-1,TGTGCCAGCAGCCAAGAGTTGGCTAGGTCTTTAAATGAGCAGTTCTTC,CASSQELARSLNEQFF